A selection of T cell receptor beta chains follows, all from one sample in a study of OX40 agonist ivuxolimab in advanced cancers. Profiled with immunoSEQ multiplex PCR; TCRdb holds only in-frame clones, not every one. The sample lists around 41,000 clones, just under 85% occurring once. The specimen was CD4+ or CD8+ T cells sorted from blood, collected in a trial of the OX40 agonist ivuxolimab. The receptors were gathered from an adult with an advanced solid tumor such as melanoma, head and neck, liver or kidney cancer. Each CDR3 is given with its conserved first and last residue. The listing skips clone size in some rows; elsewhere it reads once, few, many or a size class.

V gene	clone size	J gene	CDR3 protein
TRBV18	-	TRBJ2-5	CASSPLITQPQETQYF
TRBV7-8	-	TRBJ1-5	CASSPRDRINQPQHF
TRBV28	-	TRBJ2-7	CAIFGAGASEQYF
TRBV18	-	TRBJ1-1	CASSQENTEAFF
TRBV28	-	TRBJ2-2	CASSYPGPRILNTGELFF
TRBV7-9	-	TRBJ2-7	CASSSAGLGQVNSHF
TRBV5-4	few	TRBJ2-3	CASSPRGVKADTQYF
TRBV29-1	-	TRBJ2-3	CSVALTGGRAGTQYF
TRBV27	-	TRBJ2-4	CASRPAGVLAKNIQYF
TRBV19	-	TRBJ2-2	CASTPRRGTGRVAGELFF
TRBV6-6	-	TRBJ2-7	CASTGTYEQYF
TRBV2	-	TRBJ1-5	CASSFIKGNQPQHF
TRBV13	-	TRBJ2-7	CASSLFYEQYF
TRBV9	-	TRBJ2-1	CASSVAAGGGNEQFF
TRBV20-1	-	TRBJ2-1	CSARDLTERFF
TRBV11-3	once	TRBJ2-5	CASRVRTGTGGGQETQYF
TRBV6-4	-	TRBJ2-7	CATIGTSGGDPYEQYF
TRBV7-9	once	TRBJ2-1	CASSLTSGRDEQFF
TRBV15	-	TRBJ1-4	CATSRDRGKLFF
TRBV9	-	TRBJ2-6	CASSVGGGLSGANVLTF
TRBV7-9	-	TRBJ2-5	CASSLELVSGRGIETQYF
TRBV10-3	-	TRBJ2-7	CAISKGLAVYEQYF
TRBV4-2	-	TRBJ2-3	CASSQVSASTDTQYF
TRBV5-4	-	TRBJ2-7	CASSLANEQYF
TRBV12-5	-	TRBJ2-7	CASGNRDRAYEQYF
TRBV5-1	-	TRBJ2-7	CASSLVASGRSHEQYF
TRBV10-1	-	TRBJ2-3	CASRATSGSTDTQYF
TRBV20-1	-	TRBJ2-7	CSASGAYEQYF
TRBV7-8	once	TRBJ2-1	CASSGALAGVNEQFF
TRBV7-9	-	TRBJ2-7	CASSLVGGLYEQYF
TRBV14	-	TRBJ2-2	CASSRIGVRSTGELFF
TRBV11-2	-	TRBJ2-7	CASSLGSGGPYEQYF
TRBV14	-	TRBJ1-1	CASRGELRTEAFF
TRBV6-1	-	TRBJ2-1	CASSARLAGVNFEQFF
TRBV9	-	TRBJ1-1	CASSDRQGGNTEAFF
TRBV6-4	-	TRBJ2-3	CASSDLDTQYF
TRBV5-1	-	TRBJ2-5	CASSLGQGTQYF
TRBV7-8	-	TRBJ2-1	CASSLRLAGYNEQFF
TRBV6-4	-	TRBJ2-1	CASSRTDSLSSYNEQFF
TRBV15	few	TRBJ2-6	CATSGVPGQGSGANVLTF
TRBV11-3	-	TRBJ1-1	CASSPPQNTEAFF
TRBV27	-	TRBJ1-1	CASSKTGGRAEAFF
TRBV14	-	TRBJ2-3	CASSQDPAGTSTDTQYF
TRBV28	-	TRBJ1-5	CASTPGIQPQHF
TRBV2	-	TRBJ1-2	CASMTTGGIYGYTF
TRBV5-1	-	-	CASSPEGARWDEQYF
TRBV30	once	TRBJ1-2	CAWTFGIRGYTF
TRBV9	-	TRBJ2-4	CASSGPRDGNDIQYF
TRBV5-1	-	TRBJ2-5	CASRGRPQETQYF
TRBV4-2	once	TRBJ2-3	CASSQDGGPQYF
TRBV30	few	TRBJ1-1	CAWSWGGNTEAFF
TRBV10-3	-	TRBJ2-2	CAIKSSGSLTGELFF
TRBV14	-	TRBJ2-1	CASSQRQGANNEQFF
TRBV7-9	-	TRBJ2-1	CASSPWTSEGRQFF
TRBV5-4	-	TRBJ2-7	CASSLVGNPVSGLF
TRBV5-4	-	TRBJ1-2	CASSLAGIIRYTF
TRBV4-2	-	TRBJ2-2	CASSQDPVVYGELFF